One and the same sample provided the 14 T cell receptor beta chains below, sequenced in a study of blood T cell repertoires in COVID-19. The data were produced by immunoSEQ multiplex PCR, yet TCRdb's version contains in-frame clones alone and is incomplete. Among just over 650,000 clones listed, about 87% were seen once. The material sequenced was peripheral blood. The source is a woman aged 18-29 years with acute or convalescent COVID-19.

The rearrangement links TRBV3-1 (or the pseudogene TRBV3-2) to TRBJ2-3, with 9 bases that match TRBD2. The CDR3 has 14 residues. Germline values: CDR1 LGHDT, CDR2 YNNKEL (reference sequence). The V segment lost 6 bases and the J segment 3 bases; nucleotides outside the gene matches: 4. The CDR3 is CASSLSGGTDTQYF. DNA for the CDR3: TGTGCCAGCAGTCTCAGCGGGGGGACAGATACGCAGTATTTT.

The CDR3 here is CASSAARRGNEQFF. For the CDR3, the DNA is TGTGCCAGCAGCGCCGCTAGGAGGGGCAATGAGCAGTTCTTC. This chain uses TRBV7-3 with TRBJ2-1; the D gene is possibly TRBD2 (6 bases). This CDR3 spans 14 amino acids. CDR1 and CDR2 from the germline V gene are SGHTA and FQGTGA. V dropped 5 bases and J dropped 6 bases, with 14 bases sitting between them.

The genes are TRBV14 and TRBJ2-7, with D possibly being TRBD1 (6 bases). Germline V gives CDR1 SGHDN, CDR2 FVKESK. The CDR3 spans 18 residues. Trimming stripped 0 bases from V and 0 bases from J, with 18 bases between. The CDR3 coding sequence is TGTGCCAGCAGCCAAGACCCGTACAGGGCCGTTTACTCCTACGAGCAGTACTTC. Protein product: CASSQDPYRAVYSYEQYF.

The genes are TRBV6-5 and TRBJ2-5, with 9 positions matching TRBD1. This CDR3 region has 14 residues. Per the germline V gene, CDR1 is MNHEY and CDR2 is SVGAGI. The V and J ends lost 5 bases and 4 bases, in that order; junction bases with no gene match: 5. In DNA form, the CDR3 reads TGTGCCAGCAGTAACCGACAGGGGGGAGAGACCCAGTACTTC. This codes for CASSNRQGGETQYF.

CDR3 DNA: TGTGCCAGCAGCTTAATTCCCCGGGGGGGCATAAACACCGGGGAGCTGTTTTTT. Translating gives CASSLIPRGGINTGELFF. The rearrangement uses TRBV7-2 and TRBJ2-2; 8 bases are a match to TRBD2. In germline, CDR1 is SGHTA, CDR2 FQGNSA. This CDR3 contains 18 residues. The V and J ends lost 2 bases and 2 bases, in that order; junction bases with no gene match: 10.

The V and J genes are TRBV6-6 and TRBJ1-3; no reliable D call. Trimming stripped 7 bases from V and 0 bases from J, with 13 bases between. There are 15 residues in the CDR3. Germline values: CDR1 MNHNY, CDR2 SVGAGI (reference sequence). The CDR3 region is CASNEGSFSGNTIYF. The CDR3 DNA sequence: TGTGCCAGCAACGAGGGATCCTTCTCTGGAAACACCATATATTTT.

The rearrangement joins TRBV28 to TRBJ2-5; maybe TRBD2 (6 bases). This CDR3 contains 14 residues. Germline V gene sequence: CDR1 MDHEN, CDR2 SYDVKM. V dropped 4 bases and J dropped 2 bases, with 11 bases sitting between them. The CDR3 region is CASSYPGLQETQYF. The CDR3 DNA follows: TGTGCCAGCAGTTACCCGGGACTTCAAGAGACCCAGTACTTC.

Only a few counts were recorded for this clone. The chain has TRBV24-1 and TRBJ2-5; 7 bases agree with TRBD1. In germline, CDR1 is KGHDR, CDR2 SFDVKD. The CDR3 totals 14 residues. J gave up 5 bases and V 5 bases, and 7 bases lay outside the gene matches. Here the CDR3 reads CATSALTGHETQYF. In nucleotides, the CDR3 is TGTGCCACCAGTGCCCTGACAGGGCATGAGACCCAGTACTTC.

The chain links TRBV7-3 to TRBJ2-3, with TRBD1 matching over 9 bases. The CDR3 is 15 residues long. Germline V gene data show CDR1 as SGHTA and CDR2 as FQGTGA. The trim removed 1 base at V and 5 bases at J, leaving 4 bases unmatched. As DNA, the CDR3 is TGTGCCAGCAGCTTAATGGGACAGGGCGGAGATACGCAGTATTTT. Translated, it gives CASSLMGQGGDTQYF.

The V and J genes are TRBV18 and TRBJ2-2, with 9 bases aligning to TRBD1. V shed 5 bases and J 7 bases; nucleotides not matched to a gene: 5. The CDR3 runs to 14 residues. Per germline, CDR1 KGHSH and CDR2 LQKENI. This CDR3 reads CASSAGQGNGELFF. In nucleotides, the CDR3 is TGTGCCAGCTCAGCGGGACAGGGCAACGGGGAGCTGTTTTTT.

The J gene is TRBJ1-4, the V gene TRBV3-1 (or the pseudogene TRBV3-2); 9 bases are shared with TRBD1. The CDR3 is 15 residues long. Trimming removed 2 bases from V and 7 bases from J; junction bases left unmatched: 5. From germline, CDR1 is LGHDT and CDR2 YNNKEL (reference sequence). CDR3 protein: CASSQWGQGGEKLFF. The CDR3, as DNA: TGTGCCAGCAGCCAATGGGGACAGGGAGGTGAAAAACTGTTTTTT.

In its sample, this clone was seen a few times. The sample has other DNA sequences that encode this CDR3 too. The CDR3 protein is CATSRAGGYTF. The CDR3 nucleotides read TGTGCCACCAGCAGGGCGGGGGGCTACACCTTC. The J gene is TRBJ1-2, the V gene TRBV15; the D is unclear. Germline V lookup: CDR1 LNHNV, CDR2 YYDKDF (reference sequence). V lost 3 bases, J lost 8 bases, and 7 bases lay in between. This CDR3 comprises 11 residues.

This chain uses TRBV6-6 with TRBJ1-3; 12 bases match TRBD1. With V trimmed by 6 bases and J by 3 bases, 3 bases remained unmatched. The CDR3 sequence is 15 residues long. Germline V gene data show CDR1 as MNHNY and CDR2 as SVGAGI (reference sequence). The CDR3 loop is CASRGTGGYGNTIYF. The CDR3 nucleotides read TGTGCCAGCAGAGGGACAGGGGGCTATGGAAACACCATATATTTT.

The V and J genes are TRBV6-5 and TRBJ1-5; weak D call: TRBD1 (5 bases). The CDR3 totals 15 residues. Germline V gene lookup returns CDR1 MNHEY and CDR2 SVGAGI. V dropped 5 bases and J dropped 5 bases, with 16 bases sitting between them. The CDR3 DNA reads as TGTGCCAGCAGTAAGTCCGGGACTGCTGATCAGCCCCAGCATTTT. This codes for CASSKSGTADQPQHF.